This TCR beta chain appears in the sequencing data of a study of vaccination and CD4 T cells after COVID-19 (dated by TCRdb to the early 2020s). For the study in its entirety: Convalescent patients had a positive SARS-CoV-2 result on nasal swab PCR, and of these patients, under ten had mild disease and one had severe disease. In the convalescent cohort there were six males and four females, among whom were two Hispanic individuals, seven Caucasians, two Asians and one multiracial person. Each participant got two doses of either the Pfizer-BioNTech BNT162b2 vaccine (n=8) or the Moderna mRNA-1273 vaccine (n=2). Post-COVID blood samples were collected from convalescent patients a median of around 100 days after diagnosis, with a range of roughly 30 to 161 days. The time from the second vaccine dose to post-vaccine blood sampling had a median of around 72 days and ranged from roughly 12 to 250 days. The cultures were stimulated with overlapping spike peptide pools from SARS-CoV-2 and from the common cold coronaviruses HCoV-NL63, HCoV-OC43 and HCoV-229E. Control cultures used a CEFX viral epitope pool as positive control, an HIV-1 Nef peptide pool as negative control, or no peptide. In ten to eleven COVID-19 convalescent patients and a handful of infection-naive healthy vaccine recipients, the spike-specific CD4+ TCR repertoire before mRNA vaccination was compared with the repertoire after mRNA vaccination.

The receptor library was made with PCR. DNA from cultured CD4+ T cells was subjected to TCR sequencing with the Oncomine TCR Beta short-read assay at the Johns Hopkins FTIC core. The QIAamp micro DNA kit was used to extract genomic DNA from the cultured CD4+ T cells. Oncomine TCR Beta libraries from cultured CD4+ T cells were pooled using unique dual indexes and sequenced on an Illumina iSeq 100. Per the authors' processing: Non-productive sequences were filtered out, and CDR3s that did not start with C, did not end with F or W, or were shorter than 7 amino acids were discarded. Antigen-specific clonotypes were identified with the MANAFEST web application by comparing peptide-stimulated wells with reference and other culture wells. To be called positive, a clone needed an FDR below 0.05, an odds ratio above 5, and a productive frequency above 0.1% in at least two of three replicate wells. A clonotype counted as cross-reactive if it showed significant expansion both in the SARS-CoV-2 spike wells and in at least one common cold coronavirus spike condition. Using R version 3.6.1, CDR3 homology was evaluated through Levenshtein distances (stringdist) along with unrooted phylogenetic trees (ape). TCRdb itself trimmed the public reads at Q25 with fastp, ran MiXCR and retained productive beta chains. Rows merge per CDR3 protein into single entries with the most common DNA and genes. TCRdb assigned the V and J calls; the authors' analysis was not used. This sample comprises 8,500 to 14,000 distinct CDR3 sequences, roughly two thirds of them detected only once. The top ten clones comprise 26% of the sample.

Concerning this clonotype itself: No antigen is known for it. No much larger clone is present one base from it, and per-base qualities are unavailable.

The CDR3 runs 13 amino acids, cysteine and phenylalanine included. Just CDR3 DNA is preserved here, 39 bases in frame from base 1. V sheds 1 base and J sheds 5 bases, leaving 9 bases between their ends. From the germline V gene (reference sequence), CDR1 is DFQATT and CDR2 is SNEGSKA. This specimen's treatment or condition label, interpreted: approximately 10-day PBMC culture with coronavirus spike peptide pools or control peptides (ViraFEST assay). To expand antigen-specific T cells with peptide pools and then pick out the expanded clonotypes through TCR sequencing, the study relied on the ViraFEST assay. The positive SARS-CoV-2 PCR tests of the convalescent patients were dated from March to December 2020, before the Alpha, Beta and Delta variants emerged in the United States. PBMCs were cultured at under 2.5 million per well in IMDM supplemented with approximately 5% human AB serum and 8 to 10 IU/ml IL-2, with about 10 ug/ml peptide pools added. Half of the culture medium was replaced with fresh IL-2-containing medium on days 3 and 7. After about 10 days of culture, CD4+ T cells were isolated by negative selection using the EasySep CD4+ T cell isolation kit. PBMCs were separated from whole blood using Ficoll-Paque Plus gradient centrifugation and then either used fresh or cryopreserved at -140C. Each culture condition was generally run in triplicate wells.

Broader findings and caveats from the paper: Among convalescent patients, a median about 86% of the SARS-CoV-2-reactive clones seen after vaccination appeared only after vaccination, which suggests priming specific to the vaccine. The study included relatively few convalescent patients and did not analyze early timepoints after natural infection. The median number of SARS-CoV-2-reactive clonotypes rose from about 23 after infection to approximately 41 after vaccination, but the change was not significant. Nearly all vaccine-specific clones in convalescent patients (304 of 307) were mono-reactive for SARS-CoV-2 spike rather than cross-reactive with common cold coronaviruses.

The chain is encoded by TRBV20-1 joined to TRBJ2-1; there is no confident call for the D gene. This clonotype was obtained from a human donor who had recovered from COVID-19. Sequencing was performed on CD4+ T cells from blood, cultured in vitro, taken before SARS-CoV-2 vaccination. The CDR3 region has the sequence CSARGKLHNEQFF. The nucleotide sequence is given as TGCAGTGCTAGAGGGAAGCTTCACAATGAGCAGTTCTTC.